This T cell receptor (beta chain) is from a study of regulatory T cells in long-lasting Graves disease. Study as a whole: Persistence in Graves' disease required over 5 years of antithyroid drugs plus positive TSH receptor antibodies. Study-level points and caveats: Persistent patients shared more public clonotypes (fewer than 3,000) than newly diagnosed patients (about 1,000). Patients whose Graves' disease persisted exhibited lower TCR diversity than those newly diagnosed.

The length of the CDR3 is 15 residues. Germline V gene sequence: CDR1 SGHTA, CDR2 FQGTGA. V dropped 5 bases and J dropped 4 bases, with 17 bases sitting between them. This clonotype appeared many times. The antigen remains undetermined. HTBI primers from iRepertoire and Arm-PCR of CDR3 regions yielded the TCR beta libraries. TCRdb processed the multiplex PCR reads anew with MiXCR; each CDR3 protein has one entry. The sample lists approximately 400,000 distinct CDR3 sequences, more than 20% occurring once. As to time point: persistent/refractory GD, antithyroid drugs over 5 years with positive TRAb. From PBMCs, RNA was extracted and then used to make the TCR library. The guidelines of the American Thyroid Association were the basis for diagnosing Graves' disease.

The sequence was collected from a female donor with Graves disease. This chain connects TRBV7-3 to TRBJ2-5, with D perhaps TRBD2 (5 bases). The source was peripheral blood mononuclear cells (PBMCs), collected when the disease was refractory, from a patient treated with antithyroid drugs. CDR3 residues: CASSPPLRVPETQYF. The CDR3 DNA reads as TGTGCCAGCAGCCCCCCGTTGAGGGTGCCAGAGACCCAGTACTTC.